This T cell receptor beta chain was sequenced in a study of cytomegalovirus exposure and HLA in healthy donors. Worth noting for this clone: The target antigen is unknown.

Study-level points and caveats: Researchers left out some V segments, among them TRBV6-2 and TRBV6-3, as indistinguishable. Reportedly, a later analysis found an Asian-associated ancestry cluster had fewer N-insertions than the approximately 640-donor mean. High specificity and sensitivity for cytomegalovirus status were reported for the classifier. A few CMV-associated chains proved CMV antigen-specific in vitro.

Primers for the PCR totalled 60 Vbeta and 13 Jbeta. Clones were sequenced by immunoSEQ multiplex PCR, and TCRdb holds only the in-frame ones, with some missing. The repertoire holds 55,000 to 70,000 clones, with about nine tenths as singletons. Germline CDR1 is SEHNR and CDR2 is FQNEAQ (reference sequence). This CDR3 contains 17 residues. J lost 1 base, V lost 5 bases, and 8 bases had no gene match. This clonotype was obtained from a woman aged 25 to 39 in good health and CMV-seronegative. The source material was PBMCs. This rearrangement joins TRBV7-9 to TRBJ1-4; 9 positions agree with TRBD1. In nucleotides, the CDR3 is TGTGCCAGCAGCCACGGACAGGGGAGAGTAACTAATGAAAAACTGTTTTTT. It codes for CASSHGQGRVTNEKLFF.